This passage covers 7 T cell receptor beta chains from one sample sequenced in a study of T cell responses to AZD1222 COVID-19 vaccine. Assay used: immunoSEQ multiplex PCR; TCRdb lists only in-frame clones, some missing. This table holds tens of thousands of clones, approximately 90% found once. Here the sequenced sample was peripheral blood, taken on day 0 of AZD1222 vaccination. All receptors derive from an adult in good health.

The chain employs TRBV6-5 and TRBJ1-1; 11 bases line up with TRBD1. The germline V gene has CDR1 MNHEY and CDR2 SVGAGI. V lost 4 bases and J lost 7; bases outside the gene matches: 11. The CDR3 length is 16 residues. The CDR3 here is CASSSNTGTGGGEAFF. The DNA for the CDR3 is TGTGCCAGCAGTTCAAACACCGGGACAGGGGGAGGTGAAGCTTTCTTT.

J is TRBJ1-1 and V is TRBV25-1, with D unresolved. V dropped 0 bases and J dropped 1 base, with 6 bases sitting between them. CDR1 and CDR2 (germline): MGHDK, SYGVNS. This CDR3 is 14 amino acids long. This CDR3 reads CASSEYGENTEAFF. The CDR3 DNA is TGTGCCAGCAGTGAATATGGAGAGAACACTGAAGCTTTCTTT.

V usage is TRBV30 and J usage is TRBJ1-6; 7 nucleotides align to TRBD1. The germline V gene encodes CDR1 GTSNPN and CDR2 SVGIG (reference sequence). The junction had 5 bases not matched to a gene; V was cut back by 3 bases and J by 0 bases. The CDR3 is made up of 16 amino acids. The CDR3 DNA reads TGTGCCTGGAGGATCCGGGACAGCTCCTATAATTCACCCCTCCACTTT. It specifies CAWRIRDSSYNSPLHF.

This sequence joins TRBV6-6 and TRBJ1-5; 8 nucleotides align to TRBD1. Germline CDR1 reads MNHNY; CDR2 reads SVGAGI (reference sequence). The CDR3 runs 15 residues. The ends lost 5 bases at V and 2 bases at J; junction bases unmatched: 5. CDR3 protein: CASSDRGSGNQPQHF. CDR3 coding DNA: TGTGCCAGCAGTGACAGGGGCTCGGGCAATCAGCCCCAGCATTTT.

The genes are TRBV6-1 and TRBJ2-2; D call uncertain. CDR3 length: 14 residues. The V and J ends lost 2 bases and 3 bases respectively, with 7 bases between them. From germline, CDR1 is MNHNS and CDR2 SASEGT. The CDR3 region is CASSELTYTGELFF. The DNA for the CDR3 is TGTGCCAGCAGTGAACTGACCTACACCGGGGAGCTGTTTTTT.

The rearrangement uses TRBV19 and TRBJ1-6; the D gene is possibly TRBD1 (6 bases). The CDR3 loop spans 17 amino acids. The V gene's germline CDR1 is LNHDA and CDR2 SQIVND (reference sequence). V was shortened by 4 bases and J by 5 bases, with 18 bases between the two germline ends. The CDR3 here is CASSTVLTGYNNSPLHF. The CDR3 coding sequence is TGTGCCAGTAGTACTGTACTGACAGGATACAATAATTCACCCCTCCACTTT.

J is TRBJ1-2 and V is TRBV6-5, with D unclear. V was pared by 5 bases and J by 3 bases, with 10 bases between. The CDR3 totals 13 residues. Per germline, CDR1 MNHEY and CDR2 SVGAGI. This chain's CDR3 is CASSPGSDYGYTF. The CDR3 DNA follows: TGTGCCAGCAGTCCGGGATCTGACTATGGCTACACCTTC.